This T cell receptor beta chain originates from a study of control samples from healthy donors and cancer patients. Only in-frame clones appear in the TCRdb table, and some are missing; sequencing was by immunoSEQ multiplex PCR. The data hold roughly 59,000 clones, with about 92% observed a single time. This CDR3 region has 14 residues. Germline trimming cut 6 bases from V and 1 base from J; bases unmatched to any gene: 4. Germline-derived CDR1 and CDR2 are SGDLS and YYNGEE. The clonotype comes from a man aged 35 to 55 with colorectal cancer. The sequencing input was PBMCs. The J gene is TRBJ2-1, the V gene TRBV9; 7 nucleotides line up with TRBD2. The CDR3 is CASNYGGSYNEQFF. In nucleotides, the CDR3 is TGTGCCAGCAATTACGGGGGGTCCTACAATGAGCAGTTCTTC.